The entry below describes one T cell receptor beta chain. Its antigen remains unknown. This entry comes from a study of T cell repertoires in cytomegalovirus infection. MiXCR, applied by TCRdb to the reads, yields one record per CDR3 protein. The profile shows approximately 1,000,000 distinct CDR3 sequences, approximately 30% of them singletons. The V end was cut by 1 base, the J end by 4 bases, with 10 bases between. The CDR3 sequence is 14 residues long. Sequencing used cultured CD8+ T cells from PBMCs, obtained from culture after CMV antigen stimulation. This chain connects TRBV12-3 or TRBV12-4 to TRBJ1-1, with D possibly being TRBD1 (5 bases). The sequence came from a human donor in good health (CMV status not recorded). Some clones in this sample may be carry-over from other donors' samples. CDR3 DNA sequence: TGTGCCAGCAGTTTAGAGGGGTTCTCCACTGAAGCTTTCTTT. Translation: CASSLEGFSTEAFF.